The 6 T cell receptor beta chains given below trace back to one sample, sequenced in a study of CD8+ T cells in alopecia areata. Five or six patients' sorted CD4+ cells yielded CD25+CD127- cells. Following extraction, RNA underwent reverse transcription to cDNA, which served as the sequencing template. The repertoire was sequenced with immunoSEQ multiplex PCR; TCRdb's copy has only in-frame clones and lacks some. The sample gives 30,000 to 45,000 clones, less than 55% of which show up once; around 1.8% is in the top ten. The sample comprised CD4+ Tregs sorted from blood. Every receptor here comes from a human donor with alopecia areata.

This CDR3 reads CASREFGEQFF. The CDR3 DNA reads TGTGCCAGCAGGGAATTCGGGGAGCAGTTCTTC. V usage is TRBV2 and J usage is TRBJ2-1; D is undetermined. CDR3 length: 11 residues. Per germline, CDR1 SNHLY and CDR2 FYNNEI. Trimming removed 6 bases from V and 10 bases from J, with 10 bases in between.

The gene calls are TRBV18 and TRBJ1-1; a possible D gene is TRBD1 (6 bases). CDR1 and CDR2 (germline): KGHSH, LQKENI. V shed 3 bases and J shed 8 bases, with 13 bases lying between them. CDR3 length: 13 amino acids. This CDR3 is CASSPLTGSEAFF. CDR3 nucleotide sequence: TGTGCCAGCTCACCTCTAACAGGGTCCGAAGCTTTCTTT.

The J gene is TRBJ2-1, the V gene TRBV15, with 8 nucleotides matching TRBD2. CDR1 is LNHNV, CDR2 YYDKDF, per germline (reference sequence). Trimming cost V 0 bases and J 2 bases; bases outside gene matches: 6. This CDR3 contains 17 residues. The CDR3 DNA is TGTGCCACCAGCAGAGATCGGGGGGGAAGACCCTACAATGAGCAGTTCTTC. It specifies CATSRDRGGRPYNEQFF.

The genes are TRBV19 and TRBJ2-1; 7 nucleotides agree with TRBD1. Germline V gives CDR1 LNHDA, CDR2 SQIVND (reference sequence). CDR3 size: 15 residues. The junction had 5 bases not matched to a gene; V was cut back by 6 bases and J by 0 bases. The CDR3 DNA sequence: TGTGCCAGTAGCCCCCGGGACAGCTCCTACAATGAGCAGTTCTTC. This codes for CASSPRDSSYNEQFF.

The chain has TRBV28 and TRBJ1-1; D not certain. The CDR3 totals 12 residues. With 3 bases removed from V and 7 bases from J, the gap between germline ends came to 9 bases. Per germline, CDR1 MDHEN and CDR2 SYDVKM. The CDR3 DNA reads TGTGCCAGCAGTTTCGGCAGCTATGAAGCTTTCTTT. It yields the protein CASSFGSYEAFF.

The V gene is TRBV7-3, the J gene TRBJ2-1; TRBD2 matches 11 bases. Germline lookup yields CDR1 SGHTA and CDR2 FQGTGA. The CDR3 totals 15 residues. Trimming removed 5 bases from V and 4 bases from J; junction bases left unmatched: 4. DNA for the CDR3: TGTGCCAGCAGCCCACTAGCGGGGGTTTACAATGAGCAGTTCTTC. Protein sequence: CASSPLAGVYNEQFF.